This TCR beta chain was identified during a study of blood T cell repertoires in COVID-19. Across the study: COVID-19 samples, acute and convalescent, were from the United States, Italy and Spain. The analysed material was cDNA or gDNA that came from T cells, B-cell-depleted T cells, or PBMCs.

The authors' processing: For nucleated cells, counts were estimated from reference gene primer amplification. TCRdb keeps only in-frame clones here, not all; method: immunoSEQ multiplex PCR. V, J and clone size are those of that table, while D and trimming were read from the DNA. The data hold about 130,000 clones, with 80% to 85% observed a single time. Trimming took off 8 bases at V and 1 base at J, with 6 bases between the two ends. CDR1 and CDR2 (germline): SNHLY, FYNNEI. The CDR3 runs to 12 residues. The origin of this receptor is a woman in her 50s with acute or convalescent COVID-19. The sequenced material came from peripheral blood. This rearrangement joins TRBV2 to TRBJ1-5; D gene unclear. This CDR3 is CASRGSNQPQHF. The DNA of the CDR3 is TGTGCCAGCCGCGGAAGCAATCAGCCCCAGCATTTT.